This T cell receptor beta chain originates from a study of blood T cell repertoires in COVID-19. Original analysis: Nucleated cell number was recorded as an estimate derived from reference gene primer amplification. TCRdb keeps only in-frame clones here, not all; method: immunoSEQ multiplex PCR. V and J calls plus clone size are reproduced from that table; the DNA served to infer D and trimming. The table has about 240,000 clones, more than 85% seen once. Trimming removed 6 bases at V and 2 bases at J, with 10 bases between. The CDR3 loop spans 13 amino acids. This TCR derives from a woman aged 70-85 years with active or convalescent COVID-19. Sample: peripheral blood. The rearrangement uses TRBV12-3 or TRBV12-4 and TRBJ1-1, with D maybe TRBD1 (6 bases). The CDR3, as DNA: TGTGCCAGCAGGGACAGCCCCAACACTGAAGCTTTCTTT. Protein: CASRDSPNTEAFF.